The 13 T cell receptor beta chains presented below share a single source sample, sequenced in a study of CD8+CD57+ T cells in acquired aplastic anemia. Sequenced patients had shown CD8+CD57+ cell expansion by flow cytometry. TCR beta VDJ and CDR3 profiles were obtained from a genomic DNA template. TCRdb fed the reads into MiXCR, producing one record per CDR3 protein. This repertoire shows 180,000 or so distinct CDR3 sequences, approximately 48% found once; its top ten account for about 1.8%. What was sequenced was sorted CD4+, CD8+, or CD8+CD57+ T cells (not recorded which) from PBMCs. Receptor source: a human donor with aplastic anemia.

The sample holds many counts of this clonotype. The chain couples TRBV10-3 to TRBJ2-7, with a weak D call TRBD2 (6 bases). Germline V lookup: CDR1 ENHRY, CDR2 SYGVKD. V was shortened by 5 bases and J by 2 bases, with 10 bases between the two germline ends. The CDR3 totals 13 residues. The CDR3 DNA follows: TGTGCCATCAGTAGAAGGGAGGCCTACGAGCAGTACTTC. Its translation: CAISRREAYEQYF.

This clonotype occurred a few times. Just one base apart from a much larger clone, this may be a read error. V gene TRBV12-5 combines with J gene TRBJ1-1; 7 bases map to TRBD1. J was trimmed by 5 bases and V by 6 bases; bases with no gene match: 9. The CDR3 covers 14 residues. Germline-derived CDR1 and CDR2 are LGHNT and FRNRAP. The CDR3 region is CASGATGRGTEAFF. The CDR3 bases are TGTGCTAGTGGCGCGACAGGGAGGGGGACTGAAGCTTTCTTT.

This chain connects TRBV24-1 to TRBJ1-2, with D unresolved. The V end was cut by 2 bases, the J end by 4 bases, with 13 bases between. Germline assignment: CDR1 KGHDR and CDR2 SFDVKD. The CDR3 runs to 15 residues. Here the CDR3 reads CATSDSGRGGYGYTF. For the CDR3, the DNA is TGTGCCACCAGTGATTCCGGACGTGGTGGCTATGGCTACACCTTC.

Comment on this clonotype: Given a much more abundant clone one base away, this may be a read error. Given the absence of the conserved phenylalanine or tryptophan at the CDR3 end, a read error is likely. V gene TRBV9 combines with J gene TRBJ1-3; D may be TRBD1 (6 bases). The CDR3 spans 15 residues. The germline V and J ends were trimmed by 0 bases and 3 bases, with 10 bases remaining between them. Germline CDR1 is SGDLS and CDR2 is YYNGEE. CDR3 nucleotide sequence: TGTGCCAGCAGCGTAGACAGGGCTGGTGGAAACACCATATATCTT. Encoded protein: CASSVDRAGGNTIYL.

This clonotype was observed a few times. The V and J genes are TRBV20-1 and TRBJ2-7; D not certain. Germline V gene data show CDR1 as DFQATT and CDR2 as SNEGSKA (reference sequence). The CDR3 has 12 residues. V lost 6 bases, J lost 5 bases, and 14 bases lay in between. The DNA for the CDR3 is TGCAGTGCCCCCTCGAATCTCAACGAGCAGTACTTC. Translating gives CSAPSNLNEQYF.

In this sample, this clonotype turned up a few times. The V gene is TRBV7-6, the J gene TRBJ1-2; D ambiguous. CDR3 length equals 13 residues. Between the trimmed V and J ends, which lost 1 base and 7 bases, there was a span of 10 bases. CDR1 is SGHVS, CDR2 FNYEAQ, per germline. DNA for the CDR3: TGTGCCAGCAGCTTAGGCGGGGATCGTGGCTACACCTTC. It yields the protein CASSLGGDRGYTF.

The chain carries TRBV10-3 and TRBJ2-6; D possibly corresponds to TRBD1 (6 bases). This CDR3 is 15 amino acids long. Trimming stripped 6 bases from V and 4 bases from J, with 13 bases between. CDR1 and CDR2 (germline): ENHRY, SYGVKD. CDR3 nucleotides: TGTGCCATCAGGGCCACAGGGTCCGGGGCCAACGTCCTGACTTTC. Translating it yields CAIRATGSGANVLTF.

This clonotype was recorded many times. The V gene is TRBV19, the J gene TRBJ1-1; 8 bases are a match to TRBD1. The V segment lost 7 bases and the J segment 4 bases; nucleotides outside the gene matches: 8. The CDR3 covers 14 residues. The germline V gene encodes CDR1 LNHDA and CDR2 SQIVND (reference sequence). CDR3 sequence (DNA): TGTGCCAGTAAACCAGGACAGGGCGGCACTGAAGCTTTCTTT. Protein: CASKPGQGGTEAFF. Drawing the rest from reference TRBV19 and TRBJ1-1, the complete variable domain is DGGITQSPKYLFRKEGQNVTLSCEQNLNHDAMYWYRQDPGQGLRLIYYSQIVNDFQKGDIAEGYSVSREKKESFPLTVTSAQKNPTAFYLCASKPGQGGTEAFFGQGTRLTVV.

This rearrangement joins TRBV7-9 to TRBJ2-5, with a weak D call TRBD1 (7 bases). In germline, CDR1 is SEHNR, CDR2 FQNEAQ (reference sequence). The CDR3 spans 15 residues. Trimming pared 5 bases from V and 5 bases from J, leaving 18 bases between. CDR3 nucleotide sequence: TGTGCCAGCAGCGGACTACAGGGGTTTGGGGAGACCCAGTACTTC. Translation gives CASSGLQGFGETQYF.

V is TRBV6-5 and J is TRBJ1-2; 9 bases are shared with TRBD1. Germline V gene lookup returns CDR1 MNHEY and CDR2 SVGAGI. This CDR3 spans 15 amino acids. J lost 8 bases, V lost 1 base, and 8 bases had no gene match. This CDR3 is CASSYLKQGAGGYTF. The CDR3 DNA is TGTGCCAGCAGTTACTTAAAACAGGGGGCAGGGGGCTACACCTTC.

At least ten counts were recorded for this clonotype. The CDR3 reads CASSPTGGAGYTF. The CDR3 region has the DNA TGTGCCAGCAGTCCTACAGGGGGAGCGGGCTACACCTTC. The chain is built from TRBV4-2 and TRBJ1-2; 8 nucleotides match TRBD1. Germline CDR1 reads LGHNA; CDR2 reads YNFKEQ. The J segment lost 8 bases and the V segment lost 6 bases, leaving 8 bases of the junction unmatched. CDR3 size: 13 residues.

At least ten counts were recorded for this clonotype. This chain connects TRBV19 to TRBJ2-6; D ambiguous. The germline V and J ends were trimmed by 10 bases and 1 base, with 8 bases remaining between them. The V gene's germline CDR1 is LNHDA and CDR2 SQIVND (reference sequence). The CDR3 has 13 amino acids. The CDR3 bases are TGTGCCACCACGGAATCTGGGGCCAACGTCCTGACTTTC. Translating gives CATTESGANVLTF.

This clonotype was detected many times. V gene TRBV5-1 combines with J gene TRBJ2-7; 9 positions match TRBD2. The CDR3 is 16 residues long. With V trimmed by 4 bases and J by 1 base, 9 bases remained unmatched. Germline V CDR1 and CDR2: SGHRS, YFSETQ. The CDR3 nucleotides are TGCGCCAGCAGCACCACAACTAGCGGGCCGTCCTACGAGCAGTACTTC. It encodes CASSTTTSGPSYEQYF.